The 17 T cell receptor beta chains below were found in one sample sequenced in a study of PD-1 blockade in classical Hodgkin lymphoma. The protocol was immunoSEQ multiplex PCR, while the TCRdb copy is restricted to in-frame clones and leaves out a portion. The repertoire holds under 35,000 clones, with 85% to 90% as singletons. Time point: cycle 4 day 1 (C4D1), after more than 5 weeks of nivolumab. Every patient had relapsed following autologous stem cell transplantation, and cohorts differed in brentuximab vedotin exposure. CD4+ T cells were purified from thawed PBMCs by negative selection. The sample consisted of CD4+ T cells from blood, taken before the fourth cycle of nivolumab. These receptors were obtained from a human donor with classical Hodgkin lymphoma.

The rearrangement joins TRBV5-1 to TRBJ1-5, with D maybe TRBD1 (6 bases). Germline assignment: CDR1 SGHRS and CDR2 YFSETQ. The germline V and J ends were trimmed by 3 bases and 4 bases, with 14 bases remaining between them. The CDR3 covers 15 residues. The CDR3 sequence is CASSSFGGANQPQHF. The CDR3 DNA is TGCGCCAGCAGCTCCTTCGGGGGGGCTAATCAGCCCCAGCATTTT.

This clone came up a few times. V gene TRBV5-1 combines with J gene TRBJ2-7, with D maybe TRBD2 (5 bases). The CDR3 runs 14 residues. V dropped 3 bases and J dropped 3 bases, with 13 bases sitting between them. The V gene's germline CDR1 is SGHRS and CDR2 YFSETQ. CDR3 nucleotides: TGCGCCAGCAGCTCGGTAGAAGAGGGCTACGAGCAGTACTTC. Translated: CASSSVEEGYEQYF.

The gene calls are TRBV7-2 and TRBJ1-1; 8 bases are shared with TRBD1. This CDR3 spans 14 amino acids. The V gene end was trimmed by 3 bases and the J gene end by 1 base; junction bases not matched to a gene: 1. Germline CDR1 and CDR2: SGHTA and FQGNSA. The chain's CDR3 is CASSFTGGNTEAFF. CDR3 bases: TGTGCCAGCAGCTTTACAGGGGGGAACACTGAAGCTTTCTTT.

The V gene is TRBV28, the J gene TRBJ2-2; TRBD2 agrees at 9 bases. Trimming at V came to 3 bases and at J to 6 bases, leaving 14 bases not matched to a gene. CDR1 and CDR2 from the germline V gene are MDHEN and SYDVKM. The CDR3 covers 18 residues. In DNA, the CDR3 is TGTGCCAGCAGTTTGCGGGGTTCTAGCGGGACATCCGCCGGGGAGCTGTTTTTT. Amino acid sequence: CASSLRGSSGTSAGELFF.

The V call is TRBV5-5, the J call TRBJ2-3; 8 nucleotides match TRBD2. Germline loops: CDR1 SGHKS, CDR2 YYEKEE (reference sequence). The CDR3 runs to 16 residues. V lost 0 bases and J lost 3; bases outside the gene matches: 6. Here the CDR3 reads CASSLGAGVGTDTQYF. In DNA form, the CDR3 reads TGTGCCAGCAGCTTGGGAGCGGGAGTAGGTACAGATACGCAGTATTTT.

CDR3 sequence (DNA): TGTGCCTGGACTATGGGGACGGTCAGCTCTGGAAACACCATATATTTT. Its translation is CAWTMGTVSSGNTIYF. This chain connects TRBV30 to TRBJ1-3, with D possibly being TRBD1 (5 bases). Trimming removed 4 bases at V and 0 bases at J, with 16 bases between. This CDR3 is built from 16 residues. CDR1 and CDR2 from the germline V gene are GTSNPN and SVGIG (reference sequence).

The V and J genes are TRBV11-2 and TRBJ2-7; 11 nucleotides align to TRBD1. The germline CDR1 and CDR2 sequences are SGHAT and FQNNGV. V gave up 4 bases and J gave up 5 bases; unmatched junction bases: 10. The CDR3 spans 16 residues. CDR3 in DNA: TGTGCCAGCAGCTCCGGACAGGGGGCGCTGGTAAACGAGCAGTACTTC. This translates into CASSSGQGALVNEQYF.

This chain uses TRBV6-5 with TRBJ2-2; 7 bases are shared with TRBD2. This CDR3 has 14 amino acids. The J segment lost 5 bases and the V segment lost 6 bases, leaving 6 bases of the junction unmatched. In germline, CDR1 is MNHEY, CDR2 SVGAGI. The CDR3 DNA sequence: TGTGCCAGCAGACCGGGACTACCAACCGGGGAGCTGTTTTTT. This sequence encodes CASRPGLPTGELFF.

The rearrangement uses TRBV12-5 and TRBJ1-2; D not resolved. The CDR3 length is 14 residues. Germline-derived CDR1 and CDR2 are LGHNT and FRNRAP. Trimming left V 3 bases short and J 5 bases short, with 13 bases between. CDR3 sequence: CASGLSGSGYGYTF. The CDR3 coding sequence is TGTGCTAGTGGTTTATCGGGTAGTGGATATGGCTACACCTTC.

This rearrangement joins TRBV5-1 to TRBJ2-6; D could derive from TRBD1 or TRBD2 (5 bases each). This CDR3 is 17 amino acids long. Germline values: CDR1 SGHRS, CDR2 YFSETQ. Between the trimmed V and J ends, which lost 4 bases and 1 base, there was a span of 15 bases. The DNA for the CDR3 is TGCGCCAGCAGCCGGCCGGGGCTCGGGTCTGGGGCCAACGTCCTGACTTTC. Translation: CASSRPGLGSGANVLTF.

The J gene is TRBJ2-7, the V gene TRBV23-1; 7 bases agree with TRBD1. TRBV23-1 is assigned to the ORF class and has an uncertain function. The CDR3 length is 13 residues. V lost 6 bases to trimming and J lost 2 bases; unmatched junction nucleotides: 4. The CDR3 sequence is CASRDRTTYEQYF. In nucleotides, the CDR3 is TGCGCCAGCAGGGACAGGACCACCTACGAGCAGTACTTC.

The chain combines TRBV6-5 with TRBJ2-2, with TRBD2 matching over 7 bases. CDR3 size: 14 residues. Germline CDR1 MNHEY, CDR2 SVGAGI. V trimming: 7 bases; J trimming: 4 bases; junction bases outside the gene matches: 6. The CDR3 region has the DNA TGTGCCAGCATCCCCGGCGGGAGCACCGGGGAGCTGTTTTTT. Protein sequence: CASIPGGSTGELFF.

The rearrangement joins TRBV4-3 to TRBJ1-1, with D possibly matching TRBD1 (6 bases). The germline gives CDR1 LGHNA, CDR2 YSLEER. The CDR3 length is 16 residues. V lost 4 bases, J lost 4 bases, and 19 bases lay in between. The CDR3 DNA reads TGCGCCAGCAGCCCATACCCCTCCGGGGGGCTCACTGAAGCTTTCTTT. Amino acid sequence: CASSPYPSGGLTEAFF.

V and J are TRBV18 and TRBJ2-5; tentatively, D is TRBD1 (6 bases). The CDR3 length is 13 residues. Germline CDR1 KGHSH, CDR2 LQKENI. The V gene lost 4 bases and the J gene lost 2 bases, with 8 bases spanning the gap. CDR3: CASSLQGQETQYF. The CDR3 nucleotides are TGTGCCAGCTCACTACAGGGACAAGAGACCCAGTACTTC. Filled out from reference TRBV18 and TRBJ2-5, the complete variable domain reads NAGVMQNPRHLVRRRGQEARLRCSPMKGHSHVYWYRQLPEEGLKFMVYLQKENIIDESGMPKERFSAEFPKEGPSILRIQQVVRGDSAAYFCASSLQGQETQYFGPGTRLLVL.

The CDR3 DNA reads TGTGCCAGCAGTTTTATTAGGGGACAGGGGGGATCCTACAATGAGCAGTTCTTC. Its translation: CASSFIRGQGGSYNEQFF. The V call is TRBV28, the J call TRBJ2-1; TRBD1 matches 11 bases. Germline-derived CDR1 and CDR2 are MDHEN and SYDVKM. The length of the CDR3 is 18 residues. Unmatched junction bases numbered 8, after V lost 3 bases and J lost 1 base.

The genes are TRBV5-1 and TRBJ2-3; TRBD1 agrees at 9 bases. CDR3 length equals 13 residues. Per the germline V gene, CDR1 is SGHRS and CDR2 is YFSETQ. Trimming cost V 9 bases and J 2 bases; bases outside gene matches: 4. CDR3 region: CATRTGDTDTQYF. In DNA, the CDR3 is TGCGCCACCCGGACAGGGGACACAGATACGCAGTATTTT.

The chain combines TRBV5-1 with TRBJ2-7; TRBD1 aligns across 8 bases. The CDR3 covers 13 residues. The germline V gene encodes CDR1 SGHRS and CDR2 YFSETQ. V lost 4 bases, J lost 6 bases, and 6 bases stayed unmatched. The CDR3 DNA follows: TGCGCCAGCAGCGGCAGGACAGGGAGCGAGCAGTACTTC. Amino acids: CASSGRTGSEQYF. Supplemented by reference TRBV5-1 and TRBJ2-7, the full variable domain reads KAGVTQTPRYLIKTRGQQVTLSCSPISGHRSVSWYQQTPGQGLQFLFEYFSETQRNKGNFPGRFSGRQFSNSRSEMNVSTLELGDSALYLCASSGRTGSEQYFGPGTRLTVT.